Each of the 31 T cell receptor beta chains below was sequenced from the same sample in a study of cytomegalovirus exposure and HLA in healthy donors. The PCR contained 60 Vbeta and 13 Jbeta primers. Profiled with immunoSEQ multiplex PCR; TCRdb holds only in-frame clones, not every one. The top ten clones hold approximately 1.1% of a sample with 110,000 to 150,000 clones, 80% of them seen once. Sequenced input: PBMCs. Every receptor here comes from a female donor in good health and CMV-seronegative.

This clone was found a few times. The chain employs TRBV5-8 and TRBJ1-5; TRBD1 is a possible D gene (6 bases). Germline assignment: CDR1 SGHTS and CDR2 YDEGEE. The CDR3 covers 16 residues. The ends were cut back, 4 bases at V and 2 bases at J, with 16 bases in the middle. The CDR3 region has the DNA TGTGCCAGCAGCGCGGGGGGGCACAGGGGCAATCAGCCCCAGCATTTT. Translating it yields CASSAGGHRGNQPQHF.

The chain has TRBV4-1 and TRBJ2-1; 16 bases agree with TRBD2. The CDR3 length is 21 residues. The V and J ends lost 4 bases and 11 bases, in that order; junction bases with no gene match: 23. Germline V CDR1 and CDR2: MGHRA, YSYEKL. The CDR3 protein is CASSPREGGGGLAGGRSKQFF. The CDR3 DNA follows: TGCGCCAGCAGCCCTAGAGAGGGGGGCGGGGGACTAGCGGGAGGGCGCAGTAAGCAGTTCTTC.

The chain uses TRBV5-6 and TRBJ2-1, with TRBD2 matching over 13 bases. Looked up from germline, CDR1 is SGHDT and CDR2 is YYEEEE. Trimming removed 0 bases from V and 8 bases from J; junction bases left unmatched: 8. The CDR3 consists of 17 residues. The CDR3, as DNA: TGTGCCAGCAGCTTGGTTACTAGCGGGAGGGCCAGAGATGAGCAGTTCTTC. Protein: CASSLVTSGRARDEQFF.

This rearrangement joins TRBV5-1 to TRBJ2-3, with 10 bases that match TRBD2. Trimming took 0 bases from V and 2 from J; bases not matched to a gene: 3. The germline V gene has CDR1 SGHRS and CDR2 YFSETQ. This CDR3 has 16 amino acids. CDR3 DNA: TGCGCCAGCAGCTTGGGGACTAGCGGTCTCACAGATACGCAGTATTTT. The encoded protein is CASSLGTSGLTDTQYF.

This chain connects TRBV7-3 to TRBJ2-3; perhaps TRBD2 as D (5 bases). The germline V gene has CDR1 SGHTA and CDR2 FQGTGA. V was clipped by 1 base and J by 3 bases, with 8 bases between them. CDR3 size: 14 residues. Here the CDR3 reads CASSLSRGTDTQYF. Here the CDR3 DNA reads TGTGCCAGCAGCTTAAGTCGGGGTACAGATACGCAGTATTTT.

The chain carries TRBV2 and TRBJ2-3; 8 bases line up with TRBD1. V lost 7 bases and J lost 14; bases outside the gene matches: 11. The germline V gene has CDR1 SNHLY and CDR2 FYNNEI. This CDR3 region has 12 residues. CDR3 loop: CASTRRDRFPYF. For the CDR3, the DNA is TGTGCCAGCACTAGGCGGGACAGGTTCCCGTATTTT.

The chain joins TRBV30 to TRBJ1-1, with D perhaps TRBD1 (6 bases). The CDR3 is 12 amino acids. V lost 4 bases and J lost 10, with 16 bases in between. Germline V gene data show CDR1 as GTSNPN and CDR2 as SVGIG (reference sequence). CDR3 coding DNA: TGTGCCTGGATGCGGCAGGGGAATAGAGCTTTCTTT. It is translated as CAWMRQGNRAFF.

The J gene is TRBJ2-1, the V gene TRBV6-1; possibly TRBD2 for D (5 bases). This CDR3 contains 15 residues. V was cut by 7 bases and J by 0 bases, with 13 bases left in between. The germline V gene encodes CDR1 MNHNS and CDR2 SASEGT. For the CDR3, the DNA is TGTGCCAGCAAAATGGACTCGAGCTCCTACAATGAGCAGTTCTTC. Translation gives CASKMDSSSYNEQFF.

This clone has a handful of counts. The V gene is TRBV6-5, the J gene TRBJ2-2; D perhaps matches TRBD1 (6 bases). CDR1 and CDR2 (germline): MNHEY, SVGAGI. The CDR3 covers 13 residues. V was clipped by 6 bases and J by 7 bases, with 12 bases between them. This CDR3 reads CASSQRGGGELFF. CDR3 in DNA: TGTGCCAGCAGCCAGCGAGGGGGCGGGGAGCTGTTTTTT.

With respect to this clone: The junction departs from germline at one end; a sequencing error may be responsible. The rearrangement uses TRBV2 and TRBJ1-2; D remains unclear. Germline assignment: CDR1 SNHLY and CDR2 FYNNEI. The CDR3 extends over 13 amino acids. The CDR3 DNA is TGTGCCAGCAGTGACCAGGAAACTCTTGGAGGGTCCTTC. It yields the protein CASSDQETLGGSF.

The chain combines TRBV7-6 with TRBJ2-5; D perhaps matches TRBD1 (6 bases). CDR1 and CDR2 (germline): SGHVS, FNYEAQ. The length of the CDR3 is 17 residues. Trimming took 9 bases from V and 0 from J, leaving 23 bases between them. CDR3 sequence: CARPSRGHPLYQETQYF. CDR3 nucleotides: TGTGCCAGGCCGTCCAGGGGCCATCCACTGTACCAAGAGACCCAGTACTTC.

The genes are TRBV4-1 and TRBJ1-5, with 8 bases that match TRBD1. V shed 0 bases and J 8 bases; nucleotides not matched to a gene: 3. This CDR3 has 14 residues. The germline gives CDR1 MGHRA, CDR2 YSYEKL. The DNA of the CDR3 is TGCGCCAGCAGCCAAGATAACAGGGGGGAGCCCCAGCATTTT. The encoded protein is CASSQDNRGEPQHF.

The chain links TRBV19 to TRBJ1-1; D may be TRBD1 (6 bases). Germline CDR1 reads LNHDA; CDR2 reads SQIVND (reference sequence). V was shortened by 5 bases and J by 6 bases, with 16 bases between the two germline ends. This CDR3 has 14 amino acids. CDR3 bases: TGTGCCAGTAGTCCCGAACAGGGCTACCCTGAAGCTTTCTTT. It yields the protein CASSPEQGYPEAFF.

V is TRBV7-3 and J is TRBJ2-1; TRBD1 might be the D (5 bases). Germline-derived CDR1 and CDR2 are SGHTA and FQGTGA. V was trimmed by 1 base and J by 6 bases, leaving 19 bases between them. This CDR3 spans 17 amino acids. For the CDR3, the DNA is TGTGCCAGCAGCTTAAGACCAGGGCCCACTTTTCCCAATGAGCAGTTCTTC. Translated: CASSLRPGPTFPNEQFF.

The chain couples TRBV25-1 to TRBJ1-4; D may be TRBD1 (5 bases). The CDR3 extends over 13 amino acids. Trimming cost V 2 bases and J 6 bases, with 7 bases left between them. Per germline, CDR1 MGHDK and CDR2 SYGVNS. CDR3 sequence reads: CASSETTDEKLFF. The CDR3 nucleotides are TGTGCCAGCAGTGAAACGACAGATGAAAAACTGTTTTTT.

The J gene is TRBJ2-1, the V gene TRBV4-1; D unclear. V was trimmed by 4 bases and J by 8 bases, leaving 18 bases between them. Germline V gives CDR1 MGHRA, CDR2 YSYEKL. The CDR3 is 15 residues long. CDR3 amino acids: CASSRNPRSWDEQFF. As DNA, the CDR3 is TGCGCCAGCAGCCGTAACCCCCGGAGTTGGGATGAGCAGTTCTTC.

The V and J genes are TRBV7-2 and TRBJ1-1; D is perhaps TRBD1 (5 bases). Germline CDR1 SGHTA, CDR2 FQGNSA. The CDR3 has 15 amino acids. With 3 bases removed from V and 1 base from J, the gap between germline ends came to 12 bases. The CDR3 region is CASSLGGSGNTEAFF. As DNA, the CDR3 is TGTGCCAGCAGCTTGGGGGGTTCGGGGAACACTGAAGCTTTCTTT.

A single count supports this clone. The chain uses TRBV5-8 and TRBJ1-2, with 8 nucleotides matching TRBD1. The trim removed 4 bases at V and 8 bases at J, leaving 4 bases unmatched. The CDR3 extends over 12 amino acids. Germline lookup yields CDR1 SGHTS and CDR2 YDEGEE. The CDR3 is CASSPGGAGYTF. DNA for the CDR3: TGTGCCAGCAGCCCAGGGGGCGCGGGCTACACCTTC. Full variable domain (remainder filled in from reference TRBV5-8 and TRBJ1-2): EAGVTQSPTHLIKTRGQQATLRCSPISGHTSVYWYQQALGLGLQFLLWYDEGEERNRGNFPPRFSGRQFPNYSSELNVNALELEDSALYLCASSPGGAGYTFGSGTRLTVV.

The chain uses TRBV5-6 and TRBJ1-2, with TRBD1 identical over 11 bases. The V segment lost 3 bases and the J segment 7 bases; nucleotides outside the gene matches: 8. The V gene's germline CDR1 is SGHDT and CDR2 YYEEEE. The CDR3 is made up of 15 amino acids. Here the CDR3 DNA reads TGTGCCAGCAGCTCGGACAGGGGGCGCGTTGTTGGCTACACCTTC. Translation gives CASSSDRGRVVGYTF.

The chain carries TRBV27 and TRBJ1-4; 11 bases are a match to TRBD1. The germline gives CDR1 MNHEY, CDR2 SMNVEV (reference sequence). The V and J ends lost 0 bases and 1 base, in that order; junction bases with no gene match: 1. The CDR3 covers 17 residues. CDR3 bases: TGTGCCAGCAGTTTATCGGGACAGGGGGTAACTAATGAAAAACTGTTTTTT. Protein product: CASSLSGQGVTNEKLFF.

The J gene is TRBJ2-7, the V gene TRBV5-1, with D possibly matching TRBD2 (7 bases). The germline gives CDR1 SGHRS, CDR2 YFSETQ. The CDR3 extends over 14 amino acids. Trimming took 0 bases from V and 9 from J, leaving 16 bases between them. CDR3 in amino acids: CASSLDPGGRGQYF. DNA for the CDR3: TGCGCCAGCAGCTTGGACCCGGGGGGCCGTGGGCAGTACTTC.

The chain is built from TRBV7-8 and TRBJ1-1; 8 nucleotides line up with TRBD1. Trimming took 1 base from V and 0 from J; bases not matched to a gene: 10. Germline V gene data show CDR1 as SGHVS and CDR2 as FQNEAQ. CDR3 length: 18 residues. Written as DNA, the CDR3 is TGTGCCAGCAGCTTAGGCTCTTCCGGGACAGGTTTGAACACTGAAGCTTTCTTT. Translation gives CASSLGSSGTGLNTEAFF.

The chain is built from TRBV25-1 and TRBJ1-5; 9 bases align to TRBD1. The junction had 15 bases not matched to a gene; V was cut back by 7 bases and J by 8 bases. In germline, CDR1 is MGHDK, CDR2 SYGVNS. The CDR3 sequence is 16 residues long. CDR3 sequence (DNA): TGTGCCAGCACCAGGGGGTACAGGGGGCCAAAGAAGCCCCAGCATTTT. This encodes CASTRGYRGPKKPQHF. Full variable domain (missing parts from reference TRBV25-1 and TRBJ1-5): EADIYQTPRYLVIGTGKKITLECSQTMGHDKMYWYQQDPGMELHLIHYSYGVNSTEKGDLSSESTVSRIRTEHFPLTLESARPSHTSQYLCASTRGYRGPKKPQHFGDGTRLSIL.

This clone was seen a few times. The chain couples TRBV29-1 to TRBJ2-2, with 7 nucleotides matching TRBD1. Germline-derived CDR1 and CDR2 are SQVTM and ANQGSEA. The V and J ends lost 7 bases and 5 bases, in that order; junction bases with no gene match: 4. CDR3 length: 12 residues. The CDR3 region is CSAVQGTGELFF. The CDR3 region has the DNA TGCAGCGCCGTACAGGGGACCGGGGAGCTGTTTTTT.

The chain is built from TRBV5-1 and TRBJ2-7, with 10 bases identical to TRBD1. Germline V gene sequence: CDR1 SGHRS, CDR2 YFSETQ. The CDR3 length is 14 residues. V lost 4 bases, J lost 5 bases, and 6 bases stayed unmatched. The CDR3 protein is CASSGRTGGNEQYF. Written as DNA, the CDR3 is TGCGCCAGCAGCGGAAGGACAGGGGGGAACGAGCAGTACTTC.

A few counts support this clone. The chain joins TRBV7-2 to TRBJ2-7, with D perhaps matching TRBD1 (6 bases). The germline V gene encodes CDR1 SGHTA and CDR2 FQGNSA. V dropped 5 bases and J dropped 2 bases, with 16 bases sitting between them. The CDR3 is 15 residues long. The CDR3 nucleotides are TGTGCCAGCAGCCCTGGACAGCCTATAACCTACGAGCAGTACTTC. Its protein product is CASSPGQPITYEQYF. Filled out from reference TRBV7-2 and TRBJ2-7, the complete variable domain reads GAGVSQSPSNKVTEKGKDVELRCDPISGHTALYWYRQSLGQGLEFLIYFQGNSAPDKSGLPSDRFSAERTGGSVSTLTIQRTQQEDSAVYLCASSPGQPITYEQYFGPGTRLTVT.

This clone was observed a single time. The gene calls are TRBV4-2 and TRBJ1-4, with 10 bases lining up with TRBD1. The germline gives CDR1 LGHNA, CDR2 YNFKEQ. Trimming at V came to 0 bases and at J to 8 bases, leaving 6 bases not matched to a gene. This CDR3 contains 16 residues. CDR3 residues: CASSQDKGTGAEKLFF. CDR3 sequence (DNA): TGTGCCAGCAGCCAAGATAAGGGGACAGGGGCCGAAAAACTGTTTTTT.

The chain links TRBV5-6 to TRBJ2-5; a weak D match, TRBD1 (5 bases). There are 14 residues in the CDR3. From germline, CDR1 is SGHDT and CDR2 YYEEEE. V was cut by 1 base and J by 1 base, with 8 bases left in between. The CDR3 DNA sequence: TGTGCCAGCAGCTTGAAGACAGTCCAAGAGACCCAGTACTTC. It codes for CASSLKTVQETQYF.

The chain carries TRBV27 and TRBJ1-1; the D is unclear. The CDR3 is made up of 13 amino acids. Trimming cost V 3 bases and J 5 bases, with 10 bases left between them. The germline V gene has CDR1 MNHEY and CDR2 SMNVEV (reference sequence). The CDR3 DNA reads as TGTGCCAGCAGTTTTGGAGTAACGACTGAAGCTTTCTTT. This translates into CASSFGVTTEAFF.

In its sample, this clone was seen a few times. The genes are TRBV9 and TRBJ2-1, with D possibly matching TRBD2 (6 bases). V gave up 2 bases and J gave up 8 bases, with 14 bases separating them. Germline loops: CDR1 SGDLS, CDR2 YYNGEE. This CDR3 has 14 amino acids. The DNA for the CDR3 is TGTGCCAGCAGCGTTAGCGGACGAGGGGATGAGCAGTTCTTC. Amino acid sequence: CASSVSGRGDEQFF.

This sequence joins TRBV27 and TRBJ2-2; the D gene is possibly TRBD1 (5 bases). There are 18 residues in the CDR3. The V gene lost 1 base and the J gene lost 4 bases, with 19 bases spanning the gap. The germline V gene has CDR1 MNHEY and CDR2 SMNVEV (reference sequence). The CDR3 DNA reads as TGTGCCAGCAGTTTATTGGGTCGCAGGGCCCACCCCACCGGGGAGCTGTTTTTT. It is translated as CASSLLGRRAHPTGELFF.